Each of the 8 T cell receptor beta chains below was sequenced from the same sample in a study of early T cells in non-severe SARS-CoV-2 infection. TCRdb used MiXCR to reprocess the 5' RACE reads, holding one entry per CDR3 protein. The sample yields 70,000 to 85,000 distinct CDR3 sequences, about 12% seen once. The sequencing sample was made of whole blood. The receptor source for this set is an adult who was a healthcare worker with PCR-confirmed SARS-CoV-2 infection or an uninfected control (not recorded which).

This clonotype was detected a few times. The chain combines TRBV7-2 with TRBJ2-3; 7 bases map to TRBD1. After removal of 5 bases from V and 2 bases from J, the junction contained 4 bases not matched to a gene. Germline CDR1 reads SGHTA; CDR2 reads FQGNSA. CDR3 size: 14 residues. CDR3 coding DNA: TGTGCCAGCAGCCTGGGACAGTTCACAGATACGCAGTATTTT. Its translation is CASSLGQFTDTQYF.

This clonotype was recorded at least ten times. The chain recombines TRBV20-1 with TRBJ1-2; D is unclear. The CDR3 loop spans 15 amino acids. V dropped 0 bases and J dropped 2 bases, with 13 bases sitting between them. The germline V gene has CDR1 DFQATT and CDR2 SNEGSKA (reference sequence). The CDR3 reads CSARDATDGNYGYTF. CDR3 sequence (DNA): TGCAGTGCTAGAGACGCAACTGATGGAAACTATGGCTACACCTTC.

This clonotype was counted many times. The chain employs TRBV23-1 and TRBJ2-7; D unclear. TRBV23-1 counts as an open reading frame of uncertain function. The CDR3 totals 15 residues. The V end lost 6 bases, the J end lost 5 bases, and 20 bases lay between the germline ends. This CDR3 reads CASRRDKTKVHEQYF. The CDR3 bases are TGCGCCAGCAGACGAGACAAGACCAAGGTACACGAGCAGTACTTC.

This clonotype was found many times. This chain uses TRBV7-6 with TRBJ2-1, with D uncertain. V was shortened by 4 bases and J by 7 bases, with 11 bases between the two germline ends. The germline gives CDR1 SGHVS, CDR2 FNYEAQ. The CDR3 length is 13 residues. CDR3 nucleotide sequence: TGTGCCAGCAGCTCTGGCCCATTAAATGAGCAGTTCTTC. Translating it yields CASSSGPLNEQFF.

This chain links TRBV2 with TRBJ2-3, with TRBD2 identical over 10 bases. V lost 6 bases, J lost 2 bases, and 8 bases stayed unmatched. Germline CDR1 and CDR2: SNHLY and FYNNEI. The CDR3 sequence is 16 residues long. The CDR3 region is CASSDWTSGTTDTQYF. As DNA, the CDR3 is TGTGCCAGCAGCGACTGGACTAGCGGCACCACAGATACGCAGTATTTT.

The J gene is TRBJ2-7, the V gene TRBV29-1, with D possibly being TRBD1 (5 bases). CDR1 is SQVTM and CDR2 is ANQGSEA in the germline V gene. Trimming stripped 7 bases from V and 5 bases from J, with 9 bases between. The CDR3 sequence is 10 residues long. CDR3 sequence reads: CSAGAHEQYF. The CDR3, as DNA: TGCAGCGCTGGGGCCCACGAGCAGTACTTC.

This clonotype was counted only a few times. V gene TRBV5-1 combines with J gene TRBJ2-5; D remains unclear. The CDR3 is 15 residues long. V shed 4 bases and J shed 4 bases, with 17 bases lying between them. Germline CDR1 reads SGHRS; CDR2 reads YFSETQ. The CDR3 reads CASSTHSRTGETQYF. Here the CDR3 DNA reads TGCGCCAGCAGCACCCACTCTAGGACGGGAGAGACCCAGTACTTC.

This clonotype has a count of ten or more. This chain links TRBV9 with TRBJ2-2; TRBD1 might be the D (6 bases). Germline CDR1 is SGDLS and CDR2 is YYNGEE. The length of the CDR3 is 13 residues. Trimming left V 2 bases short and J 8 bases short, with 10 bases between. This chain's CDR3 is CASSVEGGGELFF. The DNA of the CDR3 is TGTGCCAGCAGCGTTGAAGGGGGAGGGGAGCTGTTTTTT.